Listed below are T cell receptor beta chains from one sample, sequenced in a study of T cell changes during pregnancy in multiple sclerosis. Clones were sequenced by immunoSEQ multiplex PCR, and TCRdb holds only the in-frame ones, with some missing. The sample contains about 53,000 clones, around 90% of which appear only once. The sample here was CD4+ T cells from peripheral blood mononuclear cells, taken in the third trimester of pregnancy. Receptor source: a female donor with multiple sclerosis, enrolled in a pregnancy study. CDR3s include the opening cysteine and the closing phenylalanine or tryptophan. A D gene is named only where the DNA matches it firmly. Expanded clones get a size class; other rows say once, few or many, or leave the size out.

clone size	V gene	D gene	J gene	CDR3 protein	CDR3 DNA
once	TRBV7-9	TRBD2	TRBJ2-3	CASSERSIGLAVVRSQYF	TGTGCCAGCAGCGAGAGAAGTATCGGACTAGCGGTGGTTCGGTCGCAGTATTTT
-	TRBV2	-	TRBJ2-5	CASSQTLVQIDQETQYF	TGTGCCAGCAGTCAGACCCTAGTTCAAATTGACCAAGAGACCCAGTACTTC
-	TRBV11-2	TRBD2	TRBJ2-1	CASSLAAGGYPYNEQFF	TGTGCCAGCAGCTTAGCAGCGGGGGGGTACCCCTACAATGAGCAGTTCTTC
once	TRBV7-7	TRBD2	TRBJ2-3	CASSLGLAGGTDTQYF	TGTGCTAGCAGCTTAGGCCTAGCGGGGGGCACAGATACGCAGTATTTT
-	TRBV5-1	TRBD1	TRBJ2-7	CASRSGTAVSYEQYF	TGCGCCAGCAGATCAGGGACAGCAGTCTCCTACGAGCAGTACTTC
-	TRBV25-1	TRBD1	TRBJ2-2	CASSENRDSANTGELFF	TGTGCCAGCAGTGAAAACCGGGACAGCGCGAACACCGGGGAGCTGTTTTTT
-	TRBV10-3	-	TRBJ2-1	CAIRAAVLGSQSSYNEQFF	TGTGCCATCAGGGCAGCGGTCCTTGGCTCCCAAAGCTCCTACAATGAGCAGTTCTTC
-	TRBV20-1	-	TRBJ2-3	CSARQGSAQYF	TGCAGTGCTAGACAGGGATCAGCGCAGTATTTT
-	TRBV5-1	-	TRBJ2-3	CAPPHSPWTDTQYF	TGCGCCCCACCCCACTCTCCCTGGACAGATACGCAGTATTTT
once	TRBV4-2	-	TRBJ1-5	CASSQETDQPQHF	TGTGCCAGCAGCCAAGAAACGGATCAGCCCCAGCATTTT
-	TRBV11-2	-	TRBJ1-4	CASSRGVATNEKLFF	TGTGCCAGCAGCCGCGGGGTTGCAACTAATGAAAAACTGTTTTTT
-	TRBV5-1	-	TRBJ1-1	CASSPPQRGNTEAFF	TGCGCCAGCAGCCCGCCTCAACGCGGGAACACTGAAGCTTTCTTT
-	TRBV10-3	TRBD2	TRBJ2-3	CAISPRTSGGQDTQYF	TGTGCCATCAGTCCTCGGACTAGCGGGGGCCAGGATACGCAGTATTTT
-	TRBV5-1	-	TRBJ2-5	CASSLDGRGETQYF	TGCGCCAGCAGCTTGGATGGCAGGGGCGAGACCCAGTACTTC
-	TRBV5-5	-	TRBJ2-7	CASSLTGHVYEQYF	TGTGCCAGCAGCTTGACGGGACACGTATACGAGCAGTACTTC
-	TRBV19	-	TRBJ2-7	CASSGSGTATEQYF	TGTGCCAGTAGTGGTAGCGGGACAGCGACTGAGCAGTACTTC
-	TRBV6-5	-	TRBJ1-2	CASSYIDRRHRGYTF	TGTGCCAGCAGTTACATTGACAGGAGGCACCGCGGCTACACCTTC
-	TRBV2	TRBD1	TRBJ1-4	CASRPGQGREKLFF	TGTGCCAGCAGGCCGGGACAGGGTAGGGAAAAACTGTTTTTT
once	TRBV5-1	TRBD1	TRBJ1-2	CASSRTGAGYTF	TGCGCCAGCAGCCGGACAGGAGCCGGCTACACCTTC
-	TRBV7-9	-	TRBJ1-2	CASSLTRSGTGYGYTF	TGTGCCAGCAGCTTAACGAGAAGCGGGACTGGCTATGGCTACACCTTC
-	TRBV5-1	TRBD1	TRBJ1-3	CASSKEGQPQGNTIYF	TGCGCCAGCAGCAAGGAGGGACAGCCTCAAGGAAACACCATATATTTT
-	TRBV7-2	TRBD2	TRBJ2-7	CASSLAAGGREQYF	TGTGCCAGCAGCTTAGCAGCGGGGGGGCGGGAGCAGTACTTC
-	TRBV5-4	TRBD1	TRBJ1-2	CASSFGDSYGYTF	TGTGCCAGCAGCTTTGGGGACAGCTATGGCTACACCTTC
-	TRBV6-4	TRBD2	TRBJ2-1	CASSVERGYEQFF	TGTGCCAGCAGTGTAGAGCGGGGCTATGAGCAGTTCTTC
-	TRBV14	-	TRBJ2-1	CASSPRHNEQFF	TGTGCCAGCAGCCCGCGGCACAATGAGCAGTTCTTC
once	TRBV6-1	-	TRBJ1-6	CASIATTMSPLHF	TGTGCCAGCATAGCAACAACAATGAGTCCCCTCCACTTT
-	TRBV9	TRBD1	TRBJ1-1	CASSVASRTGAEAFF	TGTGCCAGCAGCGTAGCATCTAGGACAGGTGCAGAAGCTTTCTTT
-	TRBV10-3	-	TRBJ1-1	CAITRGLNAEAFF	TGTGCCATCACGAGGGGACTGAATGCTGAAGCTTTCTTT
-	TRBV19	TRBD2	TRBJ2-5	CASTLAGSSETQYF	TGTGCCAGTACGCTAGCGGGGTCGTCAGAGACCCAGTACTTC
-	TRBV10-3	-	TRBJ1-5	CAISDYNQPQHF	TGTGCCATCAGTGACTACAATCAGCCCCAGCATTTT
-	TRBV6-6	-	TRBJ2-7	CASTWDTSYEQYF	TGTGCCAGCACCTGGGACACCTCCTACGAGCAGTACTTC
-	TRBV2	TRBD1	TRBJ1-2	CASTRTGGGYTF	TGTGCCAGCACTAGGACAGGCGGCGGCTACACCTTC
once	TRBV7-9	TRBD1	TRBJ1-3	CAHRGPTGDSGNTIYF	TGTGCCCACAGGGGTCCGACAGGAGACTCTGGAAACACCATATATTTT
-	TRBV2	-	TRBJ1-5	CASSVGGVGNQPQHF	TGTGCCAGCAGTGTAGGAGGGGTCGGGAATCAGCCCCAGCATTTT
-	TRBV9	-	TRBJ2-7	CASSGGPRGYEQYF	TGTGCCAGCAGCGGAGGACCGCGGGGCTACGAGCAGTACTTC
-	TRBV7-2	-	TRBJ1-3	CASAITGPSGNTIYF	TGTGCCAGCGCCATCACAGGGCCCTCTGGAAACACCATATATTTT
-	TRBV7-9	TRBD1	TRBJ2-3	CASSLVFPGQGSLGTQYF	TGTGCCAGCAGCTTAGTTTTCCCGGGACAGGGTTCCCTTGGGACGCAGTATTTT
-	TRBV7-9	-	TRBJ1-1	CASSLPSGVGNTEAFF	TGTGCCAGCAGCCTCCCCTCGGGGGTGGGGAACACTGAAGCTTTCTTT
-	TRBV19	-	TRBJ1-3	CASSIESSGNTIYF	TGTGCCAGTAGTATAGAGTCATCTGGAAACACCATATATTTT
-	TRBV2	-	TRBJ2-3	CASRGTRGFHTDTQYF	TGTGCCAGCAGAGGAACGAGGGGGTTCCACACAGATACGCAGTATTTT
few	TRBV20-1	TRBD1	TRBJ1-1	CSAIGTEGAFF	TGCAGTGCTATAGGGACAGAGGGGGCTTTCTTT
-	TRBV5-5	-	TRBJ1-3	CASSLVIGLNSGNTIYF	TGTGCCAGCAGCTTGGTTATCGGTCTTAACTCTGGAAACACCATATATTTT